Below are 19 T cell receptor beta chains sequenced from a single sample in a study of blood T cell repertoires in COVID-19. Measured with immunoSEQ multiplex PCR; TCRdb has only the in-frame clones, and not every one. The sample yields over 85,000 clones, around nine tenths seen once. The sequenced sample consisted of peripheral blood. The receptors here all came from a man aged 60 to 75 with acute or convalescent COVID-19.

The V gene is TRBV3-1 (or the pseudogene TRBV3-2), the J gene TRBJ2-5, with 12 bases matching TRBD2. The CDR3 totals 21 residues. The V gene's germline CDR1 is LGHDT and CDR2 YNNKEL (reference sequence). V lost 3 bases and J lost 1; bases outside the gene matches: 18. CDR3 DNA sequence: TGTGCCAGCAGCCACCTACTCCGACCCGGGGCGGGACTAGCGGGCCAAGAGACCCAGTACTTC. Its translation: CASSHLLRPGAGLAGQETQYF.

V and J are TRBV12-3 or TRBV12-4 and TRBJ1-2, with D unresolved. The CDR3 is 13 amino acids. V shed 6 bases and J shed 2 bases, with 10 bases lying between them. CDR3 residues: CASRPQSNYGYTF. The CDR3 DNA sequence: TGTGCCAGCAGACCACAGTCGAACTATGGCTACACCTTC.

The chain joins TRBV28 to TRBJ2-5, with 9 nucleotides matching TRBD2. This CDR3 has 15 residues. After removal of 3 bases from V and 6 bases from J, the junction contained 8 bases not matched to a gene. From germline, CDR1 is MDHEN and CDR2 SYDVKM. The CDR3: CASSFLAGLIKTQYF. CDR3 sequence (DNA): TGTGCCAGCAGTTTTCTAGCGGGACTCATAAAGACCCAGTACTTC. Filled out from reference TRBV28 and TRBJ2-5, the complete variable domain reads DVKVTQSSRYLVKRTGEKVFLECVQDMDHENMFWYRQDPGLGLRLIYFSYDVKMKEKGDIPEGYSVSREKKERFSLILESASTNQTSMYLCASSFLAGLIKTQYFGPGTRLLVL.

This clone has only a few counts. The CDR3 loop reads CAWVHTDSGNTIYF. CDR3 coding DNA: TGTGCCTGGGTACACACAGACTCTGGAAACACCATATATTTT. The rearrangement uses TRBV30 and TRBJ1-3; D unclear. With 5 bases removed from V and 0 bases from J, the gap between germline ends came to 11 bases. Germline V CDR1 and CDR2: GTSNPN, SVGIG (reference sequence). This CDR3 has 14 residues.

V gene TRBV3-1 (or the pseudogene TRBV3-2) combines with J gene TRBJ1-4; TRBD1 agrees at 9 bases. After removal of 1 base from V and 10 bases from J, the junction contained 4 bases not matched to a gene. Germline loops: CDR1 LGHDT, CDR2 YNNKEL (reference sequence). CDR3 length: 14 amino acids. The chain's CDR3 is CASSQARTGAKLFF. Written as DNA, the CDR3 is TGTGCCAGCAGCCAAGCACGGACAGGGGCAAAACTGTTTTTT.

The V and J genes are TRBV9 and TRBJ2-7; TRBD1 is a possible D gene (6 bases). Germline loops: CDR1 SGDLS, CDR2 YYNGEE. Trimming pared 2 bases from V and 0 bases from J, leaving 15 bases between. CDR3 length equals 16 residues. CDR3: CASSVGGYSSSYEQYF. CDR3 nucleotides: TGTGCCAGCAGCGTTGGGGGCTACTCCAGCTCCTACGAGCAGTACTTC.

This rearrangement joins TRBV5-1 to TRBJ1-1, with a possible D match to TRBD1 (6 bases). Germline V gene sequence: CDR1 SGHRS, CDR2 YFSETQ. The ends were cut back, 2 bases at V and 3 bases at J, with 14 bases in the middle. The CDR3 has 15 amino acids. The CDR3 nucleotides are TGCGCCAGCAGCTTTTTCCACAGGGTGGACACTGAAGCTTTCTTT. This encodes CASSFFHRVDTEAFF. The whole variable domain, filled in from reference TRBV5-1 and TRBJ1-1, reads KAGVTQTPRYLIKTRGQQVTLSCSPISGHRSVSWYQQTPGQGLQFLFEYFSETQRNKGNFPGRFSGRQFSNSRSEMNVSTLELGDSALYLCASSFFHRVDTEAFFGQGTRLTVV.

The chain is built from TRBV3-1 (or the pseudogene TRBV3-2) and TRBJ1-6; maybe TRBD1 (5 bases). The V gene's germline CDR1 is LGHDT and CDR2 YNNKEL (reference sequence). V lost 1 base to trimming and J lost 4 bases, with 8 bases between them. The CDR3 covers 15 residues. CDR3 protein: CASSQGPGYNSPLHF. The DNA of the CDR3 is TGTGCCAGCAGCCAAGGACCAGGGTATAATTCACCCCTCCACTTT.

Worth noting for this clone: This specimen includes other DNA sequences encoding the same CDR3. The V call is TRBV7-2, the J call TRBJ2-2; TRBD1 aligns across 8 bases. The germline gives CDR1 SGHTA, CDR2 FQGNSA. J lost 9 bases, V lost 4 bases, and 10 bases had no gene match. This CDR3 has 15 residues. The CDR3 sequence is CASSSGTGGIRELFF. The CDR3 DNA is TGTGCCAGCAGCTCCGGGACAGGAGGTATCAGGGAGCTGTTTTTT.

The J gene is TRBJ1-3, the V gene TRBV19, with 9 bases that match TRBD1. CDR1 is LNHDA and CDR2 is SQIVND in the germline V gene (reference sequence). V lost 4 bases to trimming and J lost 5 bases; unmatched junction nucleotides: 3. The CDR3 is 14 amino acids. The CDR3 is CASSTGTGRNTIYF. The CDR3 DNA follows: TGTGCCAGTAGTACTGGGACAGGGAGAAACACCATATATTTT.

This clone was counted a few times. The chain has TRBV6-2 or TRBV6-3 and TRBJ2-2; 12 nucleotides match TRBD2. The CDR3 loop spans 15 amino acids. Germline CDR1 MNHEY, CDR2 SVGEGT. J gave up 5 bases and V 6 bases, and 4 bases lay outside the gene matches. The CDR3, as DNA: TGTGCCAGCAGCGGACTAGCGGGAATGACCGGGGAGCTGTTTTTT. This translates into CASSGLAGMTGELFF.

CDR3 region: CASRPGTGGSYYGYTF. CDR3 in DNA: TGTGCCAGCAGACCCGGGACAGGGGGGTCGTACTATGGCTACACCTTC. The V call is TRBV7-9, the J call TRBJ1-2; 11 bases match TRBD1. V lost 6 bases and J lost 3; bases outside the gene matches: 9. CDR1 SEHNR and CDR2 FQNEAQ come from the germline V gene (reference sequence). The CDR3 extends over 16 amino acids.

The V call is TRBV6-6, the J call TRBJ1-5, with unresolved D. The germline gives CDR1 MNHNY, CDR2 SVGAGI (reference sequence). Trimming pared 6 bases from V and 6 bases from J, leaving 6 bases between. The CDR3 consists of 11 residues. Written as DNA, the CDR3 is TGTGCCAGCAGCTTCAGTCAGCCCCAGCATTTT. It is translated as CASSFSQPQHF.

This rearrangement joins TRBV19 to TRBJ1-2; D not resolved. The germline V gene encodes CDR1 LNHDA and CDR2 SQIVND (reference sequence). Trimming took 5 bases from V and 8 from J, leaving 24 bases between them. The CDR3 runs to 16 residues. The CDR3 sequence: CASSSTDSGVSQGYTF. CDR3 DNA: TGTGCCAGTAGTTCTACGGACTCTGGAGTCTCTCAGGGCTACACCTTC.

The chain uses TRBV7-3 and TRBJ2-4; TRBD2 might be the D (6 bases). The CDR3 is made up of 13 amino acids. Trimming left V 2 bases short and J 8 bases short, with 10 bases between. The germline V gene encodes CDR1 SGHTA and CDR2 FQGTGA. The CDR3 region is CASSLGQRDIQYF. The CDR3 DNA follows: TGTGCCAGCAGCTTAGGCCAGCGGGACATTCAGTACTTC.

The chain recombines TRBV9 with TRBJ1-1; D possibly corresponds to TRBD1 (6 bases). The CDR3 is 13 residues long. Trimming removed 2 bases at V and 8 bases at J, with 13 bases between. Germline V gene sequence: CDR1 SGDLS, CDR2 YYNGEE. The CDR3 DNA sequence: TGTGCCAGCAGCGTCAGGGGTGGCGCCGAAGCTTTCTTT. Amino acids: CASSVRGGAEAFF.

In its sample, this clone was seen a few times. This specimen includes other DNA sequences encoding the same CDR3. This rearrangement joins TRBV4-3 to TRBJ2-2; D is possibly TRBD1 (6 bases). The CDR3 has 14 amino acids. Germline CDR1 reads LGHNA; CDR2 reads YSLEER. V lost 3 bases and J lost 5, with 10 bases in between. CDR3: CASSQGTGTGELFF. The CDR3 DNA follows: TGCGCCAGCAGCCAGGGAACAGGGACCGGGGAGCTGTTTTTT.

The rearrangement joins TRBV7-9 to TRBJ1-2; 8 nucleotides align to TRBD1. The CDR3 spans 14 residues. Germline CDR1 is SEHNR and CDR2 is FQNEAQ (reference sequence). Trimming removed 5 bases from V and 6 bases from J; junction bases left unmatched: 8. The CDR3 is CASSPVQGAHGYTF. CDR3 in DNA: TGTGCCAGCAGCCCCGTTCAGGGGGCGCATGGCTACACCTTC. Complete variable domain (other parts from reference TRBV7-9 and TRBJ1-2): DTGVSQNPRHKITKRGQNVTFRCDPISEHNRLYWYRQTLGQGPEFLTYFQNEAQLEKSRLLSDRFSAERPKGSFSTLEIQRTEQGDSAMYLCASSPVQGAHGYTFGSGTRLTVV.

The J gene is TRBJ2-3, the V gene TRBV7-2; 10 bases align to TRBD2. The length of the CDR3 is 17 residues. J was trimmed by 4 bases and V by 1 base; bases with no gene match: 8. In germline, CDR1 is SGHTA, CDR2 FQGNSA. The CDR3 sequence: CASSLELAGYGPDTQYF. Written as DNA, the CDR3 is TGTGCCAGCAGCTTAGAACTAGCGGGATATGGGCCAGATACGCAGTATTTT.